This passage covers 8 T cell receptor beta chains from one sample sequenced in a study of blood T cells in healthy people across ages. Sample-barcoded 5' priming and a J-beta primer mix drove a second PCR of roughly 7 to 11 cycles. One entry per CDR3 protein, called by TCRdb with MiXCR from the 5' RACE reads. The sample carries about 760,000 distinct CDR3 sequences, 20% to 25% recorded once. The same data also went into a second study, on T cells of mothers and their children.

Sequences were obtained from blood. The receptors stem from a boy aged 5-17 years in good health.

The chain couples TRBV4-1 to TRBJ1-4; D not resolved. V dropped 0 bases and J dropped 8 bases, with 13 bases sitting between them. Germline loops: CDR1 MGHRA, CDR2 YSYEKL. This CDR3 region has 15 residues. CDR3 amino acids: CASSQDLGPSEKLFF. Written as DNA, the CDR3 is TGCGCCAGCAGCCAAGATCTAGGTCCCTCGGAAAAACTGTTTTTT.

The CDR3 bases are TGTGCCAGCAGCGTAGGAGGAGGGGTGCAAGAGACCCAGTACTTC. Protein sequence: CASSVGGGVQETQYF. This rearrangement joins TRBV9 to TRBJ2-5, with D possibly being TRBD2 (6 bases). The germline V gene has CDR1 SGDLS and CDR2 YYNGEE. V lost 0 bases and J lost 2, with 11 bases in between. This CDR3 has 15 amino acids.

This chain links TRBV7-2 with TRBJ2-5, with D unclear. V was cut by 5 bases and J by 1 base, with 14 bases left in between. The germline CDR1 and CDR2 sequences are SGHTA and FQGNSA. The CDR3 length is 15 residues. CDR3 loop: CASSRNWGSQETQYF. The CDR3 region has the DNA TGTGCCAGCAGCCGGAATTGGGGTAGCCAAGAGACCCAGTACTTC.

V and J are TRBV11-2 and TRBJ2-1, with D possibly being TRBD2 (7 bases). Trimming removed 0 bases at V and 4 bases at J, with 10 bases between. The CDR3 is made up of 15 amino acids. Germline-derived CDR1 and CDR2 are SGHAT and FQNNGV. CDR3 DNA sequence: TGTGCCAGCAGCTTAGACGGGGGGCCATACAATGAGCAGTTCTTC. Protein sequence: CASSLDGGPYNEQFF.

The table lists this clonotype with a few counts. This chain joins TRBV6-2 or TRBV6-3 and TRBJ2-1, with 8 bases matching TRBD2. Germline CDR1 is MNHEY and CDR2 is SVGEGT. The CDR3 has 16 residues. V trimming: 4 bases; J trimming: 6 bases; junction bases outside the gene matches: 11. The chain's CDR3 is CASSSPLAGWSNEQFF. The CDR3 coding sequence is TGTGCCAGCAGTTCCCCCTTAGCGGGGTGGAGCAATGAGCAGTTCTTC.

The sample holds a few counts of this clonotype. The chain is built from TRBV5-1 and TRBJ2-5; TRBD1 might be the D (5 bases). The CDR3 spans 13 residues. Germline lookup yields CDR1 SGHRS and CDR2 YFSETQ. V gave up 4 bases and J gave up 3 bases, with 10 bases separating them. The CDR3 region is CASSRQSEETQYF. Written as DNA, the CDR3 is TGCGCCAGCAGCCGACAGTCAGAAGAGACCCAGTACTTC.

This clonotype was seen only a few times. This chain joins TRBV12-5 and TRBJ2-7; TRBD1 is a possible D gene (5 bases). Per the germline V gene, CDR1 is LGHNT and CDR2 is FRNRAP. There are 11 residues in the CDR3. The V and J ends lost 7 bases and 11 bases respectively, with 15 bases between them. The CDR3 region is CASASDSPKYF. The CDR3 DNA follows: TGTGCTAGTGCCTCCGACAGTCCTAAGTACTTC.

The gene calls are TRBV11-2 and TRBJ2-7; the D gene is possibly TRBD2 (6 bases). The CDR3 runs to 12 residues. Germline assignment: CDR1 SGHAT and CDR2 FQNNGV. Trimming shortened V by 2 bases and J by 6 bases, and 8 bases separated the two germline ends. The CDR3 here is CASSLMRGEQYF. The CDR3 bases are TGTGCCAGCAGCTTAATGCGGGGCGAGCAGTACTTC.